One and the same sample provided the 31 T cell receptor beta chains below, sequenced in a study of long-term antiretroviral therapy in people with HIV. At the survey level, the v3.0 immunoSEQ assay was run. Measured with immunoSEQ multiplex PCR; TCRdb has only the in-frame clones, and not every one. The sample has tens of thousands of clones, 80% seen once. The material sequenced was unsorted PBMCs, taken 0.3 years after starting antiretroviral therapy. These receptors all come from a man aged 40-55 years with HIV.

The CDR3 here is CASSLNTLSGNTIYF. CDR3 DNA: TGTGCCAGCAGTTTAAACACCCTCTCTGGAAACACCATATATTTT. This rearrangement joins TRBV28 to TRBJ1-3; no reliable D call. This CDR3 region has 15 residues. V was cut by 2 bases and J by 0 bases, with 8 bases left in between. Germline V gene data show CDR1 as MDHEN and CDR2 as SYDVKM.

This sequence joins TRBV4-3 and TRBJ2-7; perhaps TRBD1 as D (5 bases). In germline, CDR1 is LGHNA, CDR2 YSLEER. CDR3 length equals 15 residues. Trimming cost V 6 bases and J 5 bases, with 20 bases left between them. The CDR3 DNA sequence: TGCGCCAGCAGTTCCTCCCCCTCCAGGGAACACGAGCAGTACTTC. Its protein is CASSSSPSREHEQYF.

The V and J genes are TRBV7-9 and TRBJ2-5; no clear D. The CDR3 extends over 12 amino acids. Per the germline V gene, CDR1 is SEHNR and CDR2 is FQNEAQ (reference sequence). The germline V and J ends were trimmed by 1 base and 5 bases, with 5 bases remaining between them. The chain's CDR3 is CASSLGFETQYF. In nucleotides, the CDR3 is TGTGCCAGCAGCTTAGGGTTCGAGACCCAGTACTTC.

The chain links TRBV5-1 to TRBJ2-3; TRBD2 matches 13 bases. The V gene end was trimmed by 2 bases and the J gene end by 5 bases; junction bases not matched to a gene: 2. The CDR3 consists of 15 residues. Germline lookup yields CDR1 SGHRS and CDR2 YFSETQ. The CDR3 DNA sequence: TGCGCCAGCAGCTTCACTAGCGGGGGGGTAGATACGCAGTATTTT. This sequence encodes CASSFTSGGVDTQYF.

This chain links TRBV7-2 with TRBJ2-7, with TRBD2 matching 7 bases. Germline lookup yields CDR1 SGHTA and CDR2 FQGNSA. With V trimmed by 3 bases and J by 1 base, 3 bases remained unmatched. This CDR3 is built from 14 residues. This CDR3 is CASSFGGSSYEQYF. The DNA for the CDR3 is TGTGCCAGCAGCTTCGGGGGGAGTTCCTACGAGCAGTACTTC.

This chain uses TRBV2 with TRBJ2-5; 7 bases match TRBD2. This CDR3 spans 15 amino acids. CDR1 is SNHLY, CDR2 FYNNEI, per germline. J was trimmed by 2 bases and V by 3 bases; bases with no gene match: 6. The CDR3 is CASSETTSAQETQYF. The CDR3 DNA follows: TGTGCCAGCAGTGAGACCACTAGCGCGCAAGAGACCCAGTACTTC.

V is TRBV6-1 and J is TRBJ2-1, with D possibly being TRBD2 (6 bases). CDR3 length: 14 residues. Trimming took off 7 bases at V and 10 bases at J, with 20 bases between the two ends. Germline V gene data show CDR1 as MNHNS and CDR2 as SASEGT. The CDR3 sequence: CASNDGTSVREQFF. CDR3 DNA sequence: TGTGCCAGCAACGATGGGACTTCCGTGAGGGAGCAGTTCTTC.

V and J are TRBV7-8 and TRBJ1-6, with D perhaps matching TRBD1 (6 bases). The CDR3 totals 17 residues. Trimming took 2 bases from V and 6 from J, leaving 17 bases between them. Germline values: CDR1 SGHVS, CDR2 FQNEAQ. As DNA, the CDR3 is TGTGCCAGCAGCTTAACCCCGCAAAGGGGGGCTAATTCACCCCTCCACTTT. It encodes CASSLTPQRGANSPLHF.

The J gene is TRBJ2-7, the V gene TRBV4-3; D remains ambiguous. The CDR3 spans 16 residues. CDR1 is LGHNA, CDR2 YSLEER, per germline. V was trimmed by 0 bases and J by 3 bases, leaving 15 bases between them. CDR3 amino acids: CASSQDTRDRRYEQYF. In nucleotides, the CDR3 is TGCGCCAGCAGCCAAGATACGCGAGACCGCCGCTACGAGCAGTACTTC.

V and J are TRBV6-6 and TRBJ2-1; possibly TRBD1 for D (5 bases). This CDR3 has 13 residues. Germline V gives CDR1 MNHNY, CDR2 SVGAGI (reference sequence). Trimming shortened V by 6 bases and J by 7 bases, and 13 bases separated the two germline ends. The CDR3 sequence is CASSLRAKNEQFF. The CDR3 DNA sequence: TGTGCCAGCAGCCTCAGGGCGAAAAATGAGCAGTTCTTC.

The J gene is TRBJ2-1, the V gene TRBV15, with TRBD2 matching 11 bases. Germline CDR1 reads LNHNV; CDR2 reads YYDKDF (reference sequence). With 3 bases clipped from V and 9 bases from J, the junction kept 7 bases outside the gene matches. This CDR3 region has 15 residues. The DNA of the CDR3 is TGTGCCACCAGCAGCTCCGGGACTAGCGGTACTGAGCAGTTCTTC. Translating gives CATSSSGTSGTEQFF.

The chain employs TRBV5-1 and TRBJ2-7; D remains ambiguous. This CDR3 comprises 12 residues. Germline V gene data show CDR1 as SGHRS and CDR2 as YFSETQ. The V gene lost 3 bases and the J gene lost 0 bases, with 4 bases spanning the gap. CDR3 DNA sequence: TGCGCCAGCAGCTCATCCTCCTACGAGCAGTACTTC. Amino acids: CASSSSSYEQYF.

In its sample, this clone ranks as large. The sample has other DNA sequences that encode this CDR3 too. The chain recombines TRBV5-6 with TRBJ1-1, with 10 bases that match TRBD1. The germline gives CDR1 SGHDT, CDR2 YYEEEE. The J segment lost 1 base and the V segment lost 4 bases, leaving 7 bases of the junction unmatched. The CDR3 is made up of 16 amino acids. The CDR3 DNA reads TGTGCCAGCAGCCTCTTCGGACAGGGGGGGAACACTGAAGCTTTCTTT. Its protein product is CASSLFGQGGNTEAFF. Full variable domain (remainder filled in from reference TRBV5-6 and TRBJ1-1): DAGVTQSPTHLIKTRGQQVTLRCSPKSGHDTVSWYQQALGQGPQFIFQYYEEEERQRGNFPDRFSGHQFPNYSSELNVNALLLGDSALYLCASSLFGQGGNTEAFFGQGTRLTVV.

The chain has TRBV6-1 and TRBJ2-7; no clear D gene. Germline V gives CDR1 MNHNS, CDR2 SASEGT. The CDR3 has 13 residues. V was trimmed by 6 bases and J by 9 bases, leaving 18 bases between them. CDR3 residues: CASSERDLRGQYF. For the CDR3, the DNA is TGTGCCAGCAGCGAACGAGATTTACGAGGGCAGTACTTC.

The rearrangement uses TRBV4-3 and TRBJ1-2; 12 bases match TRBD1. Trimming at V came to 7 bases and at J to 4 bases, leaving 1 base not matched to a gene. Germline assignment: CDR1 LGHNA and CDR2 YSLEER. This CDR3 region has 13 residues. The CDR3 loop reads CASKGQGAYGYTF. In nucleotides, the CDR3 is TGCGCCAGCAAGGGACAGGGGGCCTATGGCTACACCTTC.

This rearrangement joins TRBV6-4 to TRBJ1-6, with 8 bases lining up with TRBD1. Germline CDR1 is MRHNA and CDR2 is SNTAGT. There are 15 residues in the CDR3. J lost 10 bases, V lost 2 bases, and 7 bases had no gene match. The DNA of the CDR3 is TGTGCCAGCAGTGACCGCGGGACAGGAGGGTCACCCCTCCACTTT. It translates to CASSDRGTGGSPLHF.

The chain combines TRBV7-3 with TRBJ2-1; 8 nucleotides match TRBD1. Germline V lookup: CDR1 SGHTA, CDR2 FQGTGA. This CDR3 comprises 13 residues. The junction had 2 bases not matched to a gene; V was cut back by 2 bases and J by 8 bases. The CDR3 sequence: CASSLQGAHEQFF. In DNA, the CDR3 is TGTGCCAGCAGCTTACAGGGGGCACATGAGCAGTTCTTC.

This clone has just one count. The chain recombines TRBV6-6 with TRBJ1-1; D is unclear. Trimming pared 2 bases from V and 1 base from J, leaving 8 bases between. Germline values: CDR1 MNHNY, CDR2 SVGAGI (reference sequence). This CDR3 is built from 14 residues. As DNA, the CDR3 is TGTGCCAGCAGTTACGAGAGACCGAACACTGAAGCTTTCTTT. Amino acid sequence: CASSYERPNTEAFF.

Worth noting for this clone: The same CDR3 is also encoded by other DNA sequences in this sample. The chain couples TRBV25-1 to TRBJ2-5; the D is unclear. CDR3 size: 12 residues. Trimming took 1 base from V and 1 from J, leaving 1 base between them. In germline, CDR1 is MGHDK, CDR2 SYGVNS. The CDR3 sequence: CASSESQETQYF. The CDR3 nucleotides read TGTGCCAGCAGTGAATCCCAAGAGACCCAGTACTTC.

The rearrangement links TRBV11-2 to TRBJ2-2, with 7 nucleotides matching TRBD2. J gave up 4 bases and V 5 bases, and 4 bases lay outside the gene matches. This CDR3 comprises 14 residues. Germline V gene lookup returns CDR1 SGHAT and CDR2 FQNNGV. In DNA form, the CDR3 reads TGTGCCAGCAGCCTCCAGCGGGGCACCGGGGAGCTGTTTTTT. Translation gives CASSLQRGTGELFF.

The chain is built from TRBV5-6 and TRBJ2-1; possible D gene TRBD1, 6 bases. Deletions cut 4 bases from V and 9 bases from J, with 17 bases between. CDR1 is SGHDT and CDR2 is YYEEEE in the germline V gene. This CDR3 spans 14 amino acids. Written as DNA, the CDR3 is TGTGCCAGCAGCCGACAGAGGTTCAGGGGTGAGCAGTTCTTC. Amino acids: CASSRQRFRGEQFF.

This rearrangement joins TRBV4-3 to TRBJ1-2; D call uncertain. The CDR3 spans 15 residues. Germline values: CDR1 LGHNA, CDR2 YSLEER. V lost 1 base, J lost 2 bases, and 11 bases lay in between. CDR3 protein: CASSQGVRPNYGYTF. The CDR3 nucleotides read TGCGCCAGCAGCCAAGGTGTCAGACCAAACTATGGCTACACCTTC.

Written as DNA, the CDR3 is TGTGCCAGCTCACCAGGCCAGAACACTGAAGCTTTCTTT. It yields the protein CASSPGQNTEAFF. This chain connects TRBV18 to TRBJ1-1; D not resolved. V was cut by 2 bases and J by 1 base, with 5 bases left in between. CDR3 length: 13 residues. Germline V lookup: CDR1 KGHSH, CDR2 LQKENI.

V and J are TRBV28 and TRBJ1-4; 8 nucleotides agree with TRBD1. The CDR3 spans 17 residues. V dropped 5 bases and J dropped 3; count of bases not matched to a gene: 11. Germline CDR1 and CDR2: MDHEN and SYDVKM. CDR3 sequence: CASSTPTGEGANEKLFF. In DNA, the CDR3 is TGTGCCAGCAGTACCCCGACAGGGGAGGGGGCTAATGAAAAACTGTTTTTT. The full variable domain, its missing parts supplied by reference TRBV28 and TRBJ1-4, is DVKVTQSSRYLVKRTGEKVFLECVQDMDHENMFWYRQDPGLGLRLIYFSYDVKMKEKGDIPEGYSVSREKKERFSLILESASTNQTSMYLCASSTPTGEGANEKLFFGSGTQLSVL.

This chain uses TRBV6-4 with TRBJ2-2, with D hard to call. This CDR3 has 15 amino acids. V dropped 6 bases and J dropped 1 base, with 12 bases sitting between them. Germline-derived CDR1 and CDR2 are MRHNA and SNTAGT. CDR3 amino acids: CASSGDWMNTGELFF. Written as DNA, the CDR3 is TGTGCCAGCAGCGGCGACTGGATGAACACCGGGGAGCTGTTTTTT.

This clone has a single count. The chain combines TRBV27 with TRBJ2-5; D remains unclear. CDR3 length: 13 amino acids. V was shortened by 5 bases and J by 0 bases, with 7 bases between the two germline ends. Germline CDR1 reads MNHEY; CDR2 reads SMNVEV (reference sequence). CDR3 DNA: TGTGCCAGCAGTCGCCGGGACCAAGAGACCCAGTACTTC. It translates to CASSRRDQETQYF.

V is TRBV7-6 and J is TRBJ2-7; D tentatively fits TRBD1 or TRBD2 (5 bases each). The length of the CDR3 is 16 residues. The V and J ends lost 9 bases and 0 bases respectively, with 21 bases between them. CDR1 is SGHVS and CDR2 is FNYEAQ in the germline V gene. The CDR3 DNA follows: TGTGCCAGTTCCTCCGGGACCCGCAGGTACTCCTACGAGCAGTACTTC. It yields the protein CASSSGTRRYSYEQYF. Full variable domain (outside the CDR3, taken from reference TRBV7-6 and TRBJ2-7): GAGVSQSPRYKVTKRGQDVALRCDPISGHVSLYWYRQALGQGPEFLTYFNYEAQQDKSGLPNDRFSAERPEGSISTLTIQRTEQRDSAMYRCASSSGTRRYSYEQYFGPGTRLTVT.

This rearrangement joins TRBV6-5 to TRBJ2-2; D gene ambiguous. This CDR3 has 15 amino acids. The germline V gene encodes CDR1 MNHEY and CDR2 SVGAGI. Trimming stripped 2 bases from V and 1 base from J, with 8 bases between. CDR3 DNA: TGTGCCAGCAGTTACGGTCGGAAGAACACCGGGGAGCTGTTTTTT. Encoded protein: CASSYGRKNTGELFF.

CDR3 in DNA: TGTGCCAGCAGTCTCCAGGCCTATGGCTACACCTTC. It translates to CASSLQAYGYTF. The chain recombines TRBV28 with TRBJ1-2; D ambiguous. V lost 5 bases and J lost 4, with 8 bases in between. CDR1 and CDR2 (germline): MDHEN, SYDVKM. This CDR3 contains 12 residues.

The chain carries TRBV9 and TRBJ2-2, with D maybe TRBD1 (6 bases). This CDR3 spans 16 amino acids. Germline CDR1 and CDR2: SGDLS and YYNGEE. V dropped 4 bases and J dropped 6 bases, with 19 bases sitting between them. CDR3 DNA sequence: TGTGCCAGCAGCCCACGGGGCAGGGGAGAGTCCGGGGAGCTGTTTTTT. Translated, it gives CASSPRGRGESGELFF.

J is TRBJ2-7 and V is TRBV13; D is uncertain. The CDR3 spans 13 residues. V lost 1 base to trimming and J lost 3 bases, with 7 bases between them. The germline V gene encodes CDR1 PRHDT and CDR2 FYEKMQ (reference sequence). CDR3 loop: CASSLAGLYEQYF. CDR3 in DNA: TGTGCCAGCAGCTTAGCGGGCCTCTACGAGCAGTACTTC.